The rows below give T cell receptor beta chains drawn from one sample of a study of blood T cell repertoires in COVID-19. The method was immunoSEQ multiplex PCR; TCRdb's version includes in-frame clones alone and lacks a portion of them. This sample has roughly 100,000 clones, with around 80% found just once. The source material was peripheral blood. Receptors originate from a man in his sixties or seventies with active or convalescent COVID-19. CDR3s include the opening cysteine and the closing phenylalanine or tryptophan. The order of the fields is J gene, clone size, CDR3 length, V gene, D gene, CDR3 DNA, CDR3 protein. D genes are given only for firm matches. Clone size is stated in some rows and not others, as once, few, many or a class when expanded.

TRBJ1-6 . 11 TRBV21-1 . TGTGCCAGAGCGAATAATTCACCCCTCCACTTT CARANNSPLHF
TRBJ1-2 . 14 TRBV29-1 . TGCAGCGTTGAAGTAGATGAGGTCGGAGGAGGCTACACCTTC CSVEVDEVGGGYTF
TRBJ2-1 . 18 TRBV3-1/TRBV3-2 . TGTGCCAGCAGCCAAGATATGGTGGAGGCAGGTAATTATAATGAGCAGTTCTTC CASSQDMVEAGNYNEQFF
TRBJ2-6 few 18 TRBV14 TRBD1 TGTGCCAGCAGCCAGACGACAGGGGGCCTCTCTGGGGCCAACGTCCTGACTTTC CASSQTTGGLSGANVLTF
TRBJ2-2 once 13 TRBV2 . TGTGCCAGCAGAGAACAGGGAACCGGGGAGCTGTTTTTT CASREQGTGELFF
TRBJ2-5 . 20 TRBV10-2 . TGCGCCAGCAGTGAGTCAGAGGACTCTAACCGGGACACATGCCAAGAGACCCAGTACTTC CASSESEDSNRDTCQETQYF
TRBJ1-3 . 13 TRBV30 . TGTGCCTGGAGTCGAGGGAGTGCCGACACCATATATTTT CAWSRGSADTIYF
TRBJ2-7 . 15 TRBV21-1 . TGTGCCAGCAGCAGGGAGGACAGGGGGCTTTACGAGCAGTACTTC CASSREDRGLYEQYF
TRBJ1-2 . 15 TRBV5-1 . TGCGCCAGCAGCTTGGATGTGAGCGGGTCGGCTGGCTACACCTTC CASSLDVSGSAGYTF
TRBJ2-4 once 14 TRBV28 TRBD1 TGTGCCAGCAGTGACAGGGCGGCCAAAAACATTCAGTACTTC CASSDRAAKNIQYF
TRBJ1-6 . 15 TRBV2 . TGTGCCAGCAGTGAAGCAGGCAGGTCTAATTCACCCCTCCACTTT CASSEAGRSNSPLHF
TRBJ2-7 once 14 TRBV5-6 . TGTGCCAGCAGCTTACAGGTCTTCTCCTACGAGCAGTACTTC CASSLQVFSYEQYF
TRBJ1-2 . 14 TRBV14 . TGTGCCAGCAGCCCCAACAGGGCGGGCTATGGCTACACCTTC CASSPNRAGYGYTF
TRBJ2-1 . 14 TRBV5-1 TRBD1 TGCGCCAGCAGCGATCAGGGGGCAAGGGATGAGCAGTTCTTC CASSDQGARDEQFF
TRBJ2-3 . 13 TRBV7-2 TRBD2 TGTGCCAGCAGCTACCGGACTAGAGATACGCAGTATTTT CASSYRTRDTQYF
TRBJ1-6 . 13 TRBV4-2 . TGTGCCAGCAGCCAAGAGGAGTATTCACCCCTCCACTTT CASSQEEYSPLHF
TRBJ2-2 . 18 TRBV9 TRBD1 TGTGCCAGCAGCACCCGGGGGCGGACAGGGACCAACACCGGGGAGCTGTTTTTT CASSTRGRTGTNTGELFF
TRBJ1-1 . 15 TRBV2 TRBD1 TGTGCCAGCAGTATCAGGGGGCAAGGTGGGACTGAAGCTTTCTTT CASSIRGQGGTEAFF
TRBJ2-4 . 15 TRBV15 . TGTGCCACCAGCAGAGATAGACAGGGAGGTTACATTCAGTACTTC CATSRDRQGGYIQYF
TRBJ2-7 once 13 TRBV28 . TGTGCCAGCAGTTTCCCGAACGGTTACGAGCAGTACTTC CASSFPNGYEQYF
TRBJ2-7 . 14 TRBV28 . TGTGCCAGCGTGGGGTACGAACAGGGCTACGAGCAGTACTTC CASVGYEQGYEQYF
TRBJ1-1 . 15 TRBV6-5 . TGTGCCAGCAGTTATGGTAGGGGGATGAACACTGAAGCTTTCTTT CASSYGRGMNTEAFF
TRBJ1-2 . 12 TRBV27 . TGTGCCAGCAGTCGGCAGGGGAGTGGCTACACCTTC CASSRQGSGYTF
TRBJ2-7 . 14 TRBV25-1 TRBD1 TGTGCCAGCAGTGGAAACAGGGGTACCTACGAGCAGTACTTC CASSGNRGTYEQYF
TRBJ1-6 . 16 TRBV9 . TGTGCCAGCAGCACCCTTGGGGAGGGAAGGAATTCACCCCTCCACTTT CASSTLGEGRNSPLHF
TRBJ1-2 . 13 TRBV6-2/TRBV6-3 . TGTGCCAGCAGTTACAAGGCGGGCTATGGCTACACCTTC CASSYKAGYGYTF
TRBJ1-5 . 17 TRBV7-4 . TGTGCCAGCAGCTTAGGGGTCCGGACTCGAGACAATCAGCCCCAGCATTTT CASSLGVRTRDNQPQHF
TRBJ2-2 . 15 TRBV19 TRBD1 TGTGCCAGTAGTACGGACAGGGCCTATCTCGGGGAGCTGTTTTTT CASSTDRAYLGELFF
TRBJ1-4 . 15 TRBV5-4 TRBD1 TGTGCCAGCAGCTTTCAGGGGGTCGGTAATGAAAAACTGTTTTTT CASSFQGVGNEKLFF
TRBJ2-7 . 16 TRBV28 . TGTGCCAGCAGTTCCCCCTGGGGGGGGGCGCAGCACGAGCAGTACTTC CASSSPWGGAQHEQYF
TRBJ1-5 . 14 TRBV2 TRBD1 TGTGCCAGCAGTGTGACAGGGGACAATCAGCCCCAGCATTTT CASSVTGDNQPQHF
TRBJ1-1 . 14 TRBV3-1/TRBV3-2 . TGTGCCAGCAGCCAGGCAGGGGCCGGCACTGAAGCTTTCTTT CASSQAGAGTEAFF
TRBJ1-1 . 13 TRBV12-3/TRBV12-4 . TGTGCCAGCAGTCGCCAGGGAGGCACTGAAGCTTTCTTT CASSRQGGTEAFF
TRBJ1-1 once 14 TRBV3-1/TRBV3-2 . TGTGCCAGCAGCCAAGATGGCCGCAGCACTGAAGCTTTCTTT CASSQDGRSTEAFF
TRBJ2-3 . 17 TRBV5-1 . TGCGCCAGCAGCTCTACCGCAGCGAGCCCTAGCACAGATACGCAGTATTTT CASSSTAASPSTDTQYF
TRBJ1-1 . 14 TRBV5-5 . TGTGCCAGCACCCCGTCCGGGGGGAACACTGAAGCTTTCTTT CASTPSGGNTEAFF
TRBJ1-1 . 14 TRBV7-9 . TGTGCCAGCAGCTTAGCCCAGGGAAACACTGAAGCTTTCTTT CASSLAQGNTEAFF
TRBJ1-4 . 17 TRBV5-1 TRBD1 TGCGCCAGCAGCCCTGGACAGGGGGCAACAACTAATGAAAAACTGTTTTTT CASSPGQGATTNEKLFF
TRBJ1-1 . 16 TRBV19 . TGTGCCAGTAGTATTTTAAGGGGTCAGGGAAGCGCTGAAGCTTTCTTT CASSILRGQGSAEAFF
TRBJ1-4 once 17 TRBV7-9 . TGTGCCAGCAGCCCACCCCCAACGGGGGCAACTAATGAAAAACTGTTTTTT CASSPPPTGATNEKLFF